The source of this T cell receptor (beta chain) is a study of T cell responses to AZD1222 COVID-19 vaccine. Of note for this clone: Its antigen is unknown.

Overall study results and limits: Sampled repertoires all dated from after the peak T cell response. Females outnumbered males among donors, who were mostly white British; clonal diversity was possibly underestimated. Nearly half of spike-specific TCRs reportedly target variant regions that are unmutated in the B.1.351 and B.1.1.7 variants.

The assay was immunoSEQ multiplex PCR, and TCRdb's table has in-frame clones only and misses some. This sample has just over 90,000 clones, with 85% to 90% found just once. The TCR comes from an adult who received the AZD1222 COVID-19 vaccine. The material sequenced was peripheral blood, taken 28 days after the second AZD1222 dose.

The DNA of the CDR3 is TGTGCCAGCAGCTTTCCAGGGGCCTATGGCTACACCTTC. This sequence encodes CASSFPGAYGYTF. The gene calls are TRBV7-2 and TRBJ1-2, with D possibly matching TRBD1 (6 bases). The germline CDR1 and CDR2 sequences are SGHTA and FQGNSA. The V gene lost 3 bases and the J gene lost 4 bases, with 9 bases spanning the gap. This CDR3 has 13 residues.